The text below deals with one TCR beta chain. As yet, its antigen is unknown. This CDR3 has 15 amino acids. Trimming removed 5 bases from V and 7 bases from J; junction bases left unmatched: 8. CDR1 is SEHNR, CDR2 FQNEAQ, per germline (reference sequence). The entry originates in a study of cytomegalovirus exposure and HLA in healthy donors. Study-level findings and limits: TCR beta chain V- and J-gene trimming was linked, in a later analysis, to a missense variant in DCLRE1C.

PCR employed 60 Vbeta and 13 Jbeta primers. Generated by immunoSEQ multiplex PCR, the TCRdb table keeps only in-frame clones and is missing some. The data show about 94,000 clones, 6.5% to 8% seen once. The clonotype comes from a man aged 45-60 years in good health and CMV-seronegative. Sequencing used PBMCs. This chain joins TRBV7-9 and TRBJ2-1; 10 bases fit TRBD2. The chain's CDR3 is CASSRSGRERNEQFF. Written as DNA, the CDR3 is TGTGCCAGCAGCCGGAGCGGGAGGGAGAGGAATGAGCAGTTCTTC. Filled out from reference TRBV7-9 and TRBJ2-1, the complete variable domain reads DTGVSQNPRHKITKRGQNVTFRCDPISEHNRLYWYRQTLGQGPEFLTYFQNEAQLEKSRLLSDRFSAERPKGSFSTLEIQRTEQGDSAMYLCASSRSGRERNEQFFGPGTRLTVL.